This T cell receptor (beta chain) was identified during a study of OX40 agonist ivuxolimab in advanced cancers. In the study overall: The treatment was a fully human IgG2 OX40 agonist, ivuxolimab. Six ivuxolimab dose levels, 0.01 to 10 mg/kg, were given intravenously every 2 weeks. Study-level results: CD8+ T cells were the subset that, on average, had more expanded clones than CD4+.

Measured with immunoSEQ multiplex PCR; TCRdb has only the in-frame clones, and not every one. Of about 70,000 clones listed, about nine tenths were seen once; the top ten hold nearly 8.5%. Prior autoimmune disease or systemic immunosuppression barred patients. Of note for this clone: Its matching antigen is unknown.

The CDR3 loop spans 13 amino acids. V was clipped by 2 bases and J by 7 bases, with 11 bases between them. The germline gives CDR1 SSHAT, CDR2 FNYEAQ (reference sequence). Source: CD4+ or CD8+ T cells sorted from blood, taken in a trial of the OX40 agonist ivuxolimab. The rearrangement links TRBV7-7 to TRBJ2-5; possibly TRBD1 or TRBD2 for D (6 bases each). This TCR came from an adult with an advanced solid tumor such as melanoma, head and neck, liver or kidney cancer. The CDR3 is CASSLPEGGTQYF. Here the CDR3 DNA reads TGTGCCAGCAGCTTACCGGAGGGGGGGACCCAGTACTTC.